The TCR beta chain described here comes from a study of neurological immune-mediated disorders (dated by TCRdb to the late 2010s). With regard to the full study: Among the roughly 35 multiple sclerosis patients, approximately 30 had relapsing-remitting MS and 3 had secondary progressive MS. The study compared peripheral blood TCR-beta repertoires of HTLV-I-associated myelopathy (HAM/TSP) patients, multiple sclerosis patients and healthy controls using UMI-based sequencing. The 90 to 120 TCR-beta libraries covered PBMC samples along with longitudinal samples, technical triplicates, and paired sorted CD4+ and CD8+ T-cell subsets. The cohort was made up of about 65 subjects, consisting of 14 HAM/TSP patients, around 35 multiple sclerosis patients and 20 or so healthy controls. The paper as a whole reports these results and caveats: No association of the MS cluster with clinical or MRI features was observed, and the need for larger cohorts was stated by the authors. Phylogenetic analysis grouped repertoires from 18 of 34 MS patients into a cluster of related CDR3 sequences, suggesting a possible repertoire-level signature. TCR clonal expansion was highest in HAM/TSP patients and lowest in MS patients, with MS patients falling below even healthy controls. Expanded clones from different subjects shared no identical CDR3 amino acid sequences, which suggests that TCR-beta repertoires were private in all groups.

This clonotype was recorded many times. Its antigen specificity is not known. Within one base of it there is no much larger clone, and no base qualities were kept. Unsorted PBMC libraries were generated from 2 million PBMCs stored in RNAlater at -80 °C until RNA extraction. Multiple sclerosis patients were enrolled in a US clinical protocol evaluating disease progression by magnetic resonance imaging. PBMCs were separated from peripheral blood using Ficoll-Hypaque density gradient centrifugation and then cryopreserved in liquid nitrogen. cDNA was synthesized by template-switch 5'RACE using a primer carrying a 10-nucleotide random unique molecular identifier by which each TCR transcript was tagged. Over 170 million TCR-beta sequences, covering 15-18 subjects, were produced in each sequencing run. The RNeasy kit was used to extract total RNA. TCR-beta VDJ regions were amplified with primers for the TCR constant region and the 5'RACE anchor, using the KAPA Real-time Library Amplification kit. A first PCR added sample indexes and Illumina adaptors, after which a second PCR increased the library yield. After Ampure bead purification, the TCR product of roughly 650 bp was size-selected on a 2% E-gel SizeSelection system. Library quality was checked on a Bioanalyzer, concentration was measured with Qubit, and libraries were quantified with the Kapa Library Quantification kit before pooling. An Illumina HiSeq 2500 sequenced the libraries paired-end 2 x 150 bp. To increase sequence diversity, roughly 24-32% phiX was spiked into each library pool. In the paper's pipeline: Quality-filtered reads were processed with the UMI-based MiGEC pipeline, and over 90% of raw TCR sequences were removed by the MiGEC pipeline during error correction. IMGT germline references were used for alignment of VDJ genes, and clonotypes were defined by a unique CDR3 amino acid sequence together with V-J genes. Clonal expansion, Shannon diversity and CDR3 relatedness (CalcPairwiseDistances, ClusterSamples) were evaluated with VDJtools, and phylogenetic trees were built with CLCbio workbench. A clone was classed as expanded if it had 8 or more unique UMIs, a cutoff based on coefficient-of-variation modelling across technical triplicates. The public reads were reanalyzed by TCRdb: fastp trimming at Q25, MiXCR alignment, in-frame beta chains only. All rows with the same CDR3 protein become a single entry with the most common DNA and genes. The V and J calls here are based on TCRdb, not the publication. The sample yields 110,000 or so distinct CDR3 sequences; roughly 3.2% were counted once. The ten largest make up over 1% of the sample.

Based on the germline V gene, the CDR1 and CDR2 sequences are SGHRS and YFSETQ. V sheds 5 bases and J sheds 0 bases, leaving 12 bases between their ends. From the cysteine through the phenylalanine, the CDR3 covers 15 amino acids. The sequence is cut down to CDR3 DNA, 45 bases in frame from base 1. Recombination joined TRBV5-1 with TRBJ1-3; 5 matching bases give a weak D call of TRBD1. The sequenced sample was PBMCs. The source of this sequence is a woman aged 25 to 45 with multiple sclerosis. The CDR3 loop reads CASRATGFSGNTIYF. The sequenced DNA: TGCGCCAGCAGGGCAACAGGCTTCTCTGGAAACACCATATATTTT.